The source of this T cell receptor beta chain is a study of blood T cell repertoires in COVID-19 (TCRdb year 2020). In terms of the full investigation: Collaborator samples came from the United States, Italy and Spain and covered acute and convalescent phases of COVID-19. The prospective study material was composed of cDNA or gDNA derived from T cells, B-cell-depleted T cells, or PBMCs. Subjects who had been exposed to COVID-19, were actively infected with it, or had recovered from it provided the deeply sampled blood TCRbeta repertoires that made up the dataset. The repertoires were released in a freely available public database meant as a resource for research on the immune response to SARS-CoV-2. The samples were drawn from two sources: the first 160 participants of the ongoing ImmuneRACE study, and about 1,300 subjects contributed by 6 global collaborators. Sample metadata almost always included a de-identified subject ID, COVID-19 status, age in years and sex. Where available, HLA class I and class II types were taken from metadata supplied by the sample provider and were not determined by assay-based typing.

TCRbeta CDR3 regions were amplified from genomic DNA using the immunoSEQ Assay, a bias-controlled multiplex PCR. On the study's bioinformatics: Within the assay, amplification of reference gene primers was used to estimate how many nucleated cells each sample contained. To quantify the absolute abundance of each unique TCRbeta CDR3 rearrangement, sequence reads were collapsed and filtered. For each sample, productive Simpson clonality was calculated by taking the square root of Simpson's diversity index across productive rearrangements. TCRdb limited this immuneACCESS table to in-frame rearrangements with V and J called. A share of clones is missing; checked studies link under half to unresolved V genes, and the rest is unexplained. V, J and clone size reflect that table, while D and trimming were determined from the DNA. Across this sample there are under 150,000 clones, with around 80% seen only once. The ten largest clonotypes hold over 6% of the sample.

Concerning this clone itself: Its cognate antigen has yet to be identified. No base qualities exist here, and no much larger clone lies one base off it.

Each collaborating institution followed its own protocols to collect whole blood in K2EDTA tubes. Collaborator samples were shipped for TCRbeta analysis as frozen whole blood, isolated PBMCs, or DNA extracted from either sample type. Points the paper makes about the study in general: The amount of clinical and demographic metadata varied by source and participant and was provided uncurated.

Looking up the germline V gene yields CDR1 KGHDR and CDR2 SFDVKD. Inclusive of the bounding cysteine and phenylalanine, the CDR3 is 15 residues long. Just CDR3 DNA is preserved here, 45 bases in frame from base 1. Trimming removed 9 bases from V and 3 bases from J, leaving 19 bases between the germline ends. This sequence was found in a man aged 65 to 85 with active or convalescent COVID-19. Specimen: peripheral blood. The chain employs TRBV24-1 and TRBJ1-1; possibly the D gene is TRBD1, per 5 matching bases. The DNA sequence follows: TGTGCCACCGCCCGCGGCTGGCCCAGGGACACTGAAGCTTTCTTT. Translated, this is CATARGWPRDTEAFF.